These 13 T cell receptor beta chains came from one sample sequenced in a study of early T cells in non-severe SARS-CoV-2 infection. TCRdb independently ran MiXCR on the 5' RACE reads; one entry per CDR3 protein. The repertoire includes some 60,000 distinct CDR3 sequences, roughly 10% of them detected once, and over 8.5% sits in the top ten. The specimen sequenced was whole blood. The source of these receptors is an adult who was a healthcare worker with PCR-confirmed SARS-CoV-2 infection or an uninfected control (not recorded which).

This clonotype was counted ten times or more. The J gene is TRBJ1-2, the V gene TRBV20-1; no definite D call. Trimming took 0 bases from V and 4 from J, leaving 9 bases between them. The CDR3 is 13 residues long. Germline-derived CDR1 and CDR2 are DFQATT and SNEGSKA (reference sequence). CDR3 sequence: CSARDMASYGYTF. In DNA form, the CDR3 reads TGCAGTGCTAGAGACATGGCAAGCTATGGCTACACCTTC.

This clonotype was counted many times. The chain carries TRBV12-3 or TRBV12-4 and TRBJ2-7; 9 bases match TRBD1. CDR3 size: 15 residues. The ends lost 5 bases at V and 6 bases at J; junction bases unmatched: 11. The CDR3 reads CASSLLFPGQGEQYF. The CDR3 coding sequence is TGTGCCAGCAGTCTATTATTCCCGGGACAGGGCGAGCAGTACTTC.

This clonotype was counted only a few times. This sequence joins TRBV5-6 and TRBJ2-1; TRBD1 might be the D (6 bases). This CDR3 spans 16 amino acids. The ends were cut back, 2 bases at V and 0 bases at J, with 12 bases in the middle. Germline V CDR1 and CDR2: SGHDT, YYEEEE. The CDR3 region has the DNA TGTGCCAGCAGCTTTTATCAGGGGAGCTCCTACAATGAGCAGTTCTTC. Protein: CASSFYQGSSYNEQFF.

The table lists this clonotype with many counts. The chain couples TRBV6-2 or TRBV6-3 to TRBJ2-2; D remains unclear. The CDR3 contains 17 residues. V dropped 4 bases and J dropped 0 bases, with 15 bases sitting between them. Germline V gene data show CDR1 as MNHEY and CDR2 as SVGEGT. The CDR3 protein is CASSSILSPANTGELFF. The CDR3 bases are TGTGCCAGCAGTTCCATCCTAAGTCCTGCGAACACCGGGGAGCTGTTTTTT.

This clonotype was found a few times. V gene TRBV7-8 combines with J gene TRBJ2-7; 9 positions agree with TRBD1. In germline, CDR1 is SGHVS, CDR2 FQNEAQ. V lost 5 bases, J lost 0 bases, and 5 bases stayed unmatched. This CDR3 spans 15 amino acids. DNA of the CDR3: TGTGCCAGCAGCCCACAGGGGGCGGTCTCCTACGAGCAGTACTTC. Translation: CASSPQGAVSYEQYF.

At least ten counts were recorded for this clonotype. This chain uses TRBV7-6 with TRBJ2-7; D remains unclear. The CDR3 spans 13 residues. Germline V gene lookup returns CDR1 SGHVS and CDR2 FNYEAQ. Trimming stripped 1 base from V and 3 bases from J, with 7 bases between. The CDR3 DNA reads as TGTGCCAGCAGCTTAGGCAGAAACTACGAGCAGTACTTC. It specifies CASSLGRNYEQYF.

This clonotype was picked up many times. The junction and the germline gene differ at one end; a read error may be behind it. The rearrangement uses TRBV11-2 and TRBJ2-3, with a tentative D call TRBD2 (6 bases). The CDR3 is made up of 12 amino acids. Looked up from germline, CDR1 is SGHAT and CDR2 is FQNNGV. This CDR3 reads CASSLHPGRIGF. The CDR3 DNA reads as TGTGCCAGCAGCTTACACCCAGGGAGGATAGGTTTT.

A note on this clonotype: One end of the junction varies from germline; a read error may be responsible. The chain has TRBV7-7 and TRBJ2-2; D tentatively reads TRBD1 or TRBD2 (5 bases each). CDR1 and CDR2 (germline): SSHAT, FNYEAQ (reference sequence). The CDR3 loop spans 15 amino acids. CDR3 sequence reads: CASSLGDATTGELFF. In nucleotides, the CDR3 is TGTGCTAGCAGCCTCGGGGACGCAACCACCGGGGAGCTGTTTTTT.

This sequence joins TRBV5-6 and TRBJ2-7; D might be TRBD1 or TRBD2, each matching 6 bases. V lost 6 bases to trimming and J lost 0 bases, with 16 bases between them. Germline CDR1 reads SGHDT; CDR2 reads YYEEEE. CDR3 size: 15 residues. This CDR3 is CASTLEGGNSYEQYF. The CDR3 DNA reads TGTGCCAGCACCTTAGAGGGGGGTAACTCCTACGAGCAGTACTTC.

This clonotype occurred many times. The CDR3 bases are TGTGCCATCAGGGAGGTGAACACTGAAGCTTTCTTT. Translating gives CAIREVNTEAFF. The rearrangement links TRBV10-3 to TRBJ1-1; D ambiguous. There are 12 residues in the CDR3. Per germline, CDR1 ENHRY and CDR2 SYGVKD. The V gene lost 6 bases and the J gene lost 0 bases, with 5 bases spanning the gap.

This clonotype was found a few times. The DNA for the CDR3 is TGTGCCACCGCGACAGGGGGGAATCAGCCCCAGCATTTT. Its translation is CATATGGNQPQHF. The chain carries TRBV10-3 and TRBJ1-5; 9 nucleotides agree with TRBD1. The germline V gene has CDR1 ENHRY and CDR2 SYGVKD. The CDR3 sequence is 13 residues long. With 10 bases clipped from V and 4 bases from J, the junction kept 5 bases outside the gene matches.

Remarks on this clonotype: A much larger clone lies one base from this, so it may be a read error. The gene calls are TRBV20-1 and TRBJ2-7; 11 bases match TRBD2. The CDR3 is 15 amino acids. V shed 4 bases and J 5 bases; nucleotides not matched to a gene: 10. CDR1 and CDR2 (germline): DFQATT, SNEGSKA (reference sequence). The CDR3 coding sequence is TGCAGTGCTAAAGATCGAACTAGCGGGAGCCACGAGCAGTACTTC. It translates to CSAKDRTSGSHEQYF.

This chain links TRBV15 with TRBJ2-2; 9 nucleotides align to TRBD1. V shed 1 base, J shed 7 bases, and the junction held 4 bases outside the gene matches. This CDR3 region has 15 residues. Germline V gives CDR1 LNHNV, CDR2 YYDKDF (reference sequence). The CDR3 spells CATSRGGTGYGELFF. CDR3 DNA sequence: TGTGCCACCAGCAGAGGCGGGACAGGGTACGGGGAGCTGTTTTTT. The whole variable domain, remainder taken from reference TRBV15 and TRBJ2-2, is DAMVIQNPRYQVTQFGKPVTLSCSQTLNHNVMYWYQQKSSQAPKLLFHYYDKDFNNEADTPDNFQSRRPNTSFCFLDIRSPGLGDTAMYLCATSRGGTGYGELFFGEGSRLTVL.